These T cell receptor beta chains were read from a single sample in a study of cytomegalovirus exposure and HLA in healthy donors. Sequenced by immunoSEQ multiplex PCR; TCRdb stores in-frame clones only, minus some. Counted here are fewer than 85,000 clones, roughly 92% occurring once; the ten biggest clones make up 0.55% to 0.65%. The source material was PBMCs. These receptors were collected from a woman in her late teens or twenties in good health and CMV-seronegative. The CDR3 runs from the conserved cysteine through the conserved F or W. Fields, in order: CDR3 DNA, CDR3 protein, V gene, J gene, D gene, clone size, CDR3 length. D genes are given only for firm matches. Not all rows give a size; the values are once, few, many and, for expanded clones, a class.

CDR3 DNA: TGCGCCAGCAGCCCTCTGTGGCTAGCGGGGGAGACCCAGTACTTC
CDR3 protein: CASSPLWLAGETQYF
V gene: TRBV4-1
J gene: TRBJ2-5
D gene: TRBD2
clone size: .
CDR3 length: 15

CDR3 DNA: TGTGCCTGGAGTGTCCCGTATAGCAATCAGCCCCAGCATTTT
CDR3 protein: CAWSVPYSNQPQHF
V gene: TRBV30
J gene: TRBJ1-5
D gene: .
clone size: .
CDR3 length: 14

CDR3 DNA: TGCGCCAGCAGCCTGGACAGGGTAAAAGCAACTAATGAAAAACTGTTTTTT
CDR3 protein: CASSLDRVKATNEKLFF
V gene: TRBV10-1
J gene: TRBJ1-4
D gene: TRBD1
clone size: .
CDR3 length: 17

CDR3 DNA: TGCAGCGTTGACTGGGGGGGCACTGAAGCTTTCTTT
CDR3 protein: CSVDWGGTEAFF
V gene: TRBV29-1
J gene: TRBJ1-1
D gene: .
clone size: .
CDR3 length: 12

CDR3 DNA: TGTGCCAGCAGCTTAGCGCAGATAGGGGGCAATGAGCAGTTCTTC
CDR3 protein: CASSLAQIGGNEQFF
V gene: TRBV7-2
J gene: TRBJ2-1
D gene: .
clone size: .
CDR3 length: 15

CDR3 DNA: TGTGCCAGCAGCTTGTCTATCATGGGGGCTCAGCCCCAGCATTTT
CDR3 protein: CASSLSIMGAQPQHF
V gene: TRBV5-6
J gene: TRBJ1-5
D gene: .
clone size: .
CDR3 length: 15

CDR3 DNA: TGTGCCAGCAGCGTAGCCGTTGGGGGGGCAGCAACAGATACGCAGTATTTT
CDR3 protein: CASSVAVGGAATDTQYF
V gene: TRBV9
J gene: TRBJ2-3
D gene: .
clone size: .
CDR3 length: 17

CDR3 DNA: TGTGCCAGCAGCTTAGGACTAGCGAGCTCCTACGAGCAGTACTTC
CDR3 protein: CASSLGLASSYEQYF
V gene: TRBV11-2
J gene: TRBJ2-7
D gene: TRBD2
clone size: .
CDR3 length: 15

CDR3 DNA: TGTGCCAGCAGGGTACAGGGACGAGGCTACGAGCAGTACTTC
CDR3 protein: CASRVQGRGYEQYF
V gene: TRBV27
J gene: TRBJ2-7
D gene: .
clone size: .
CDR3 length: 14

CDR3 DNA: TGCGCCAGCAGCTCCGGCGGGACTAGCTACCAAGAGACCCAGTACTTC
CDR3 protein: CASSSGGTSYQETQYF
V gene: TRBV5-1
J gene: TRBJ2-5
D gene: TRBD2
clone size: .
CDR3 length: 16

CDR3 DNA: TGCGCCAGCAGTGATAGGACAGGAGAGAGCTATGGCTACACCTTC
CDR3 protein: CASSDRTGESYGYTF
V gene: TRBV10-1
J gene: TRBJ1-2
D gene: TRBD1
clone size: .
CDR3 length: 15

CDR3 DNA: TGTGCCAGCAGCTCGCACAGGGAAACTGGGGCCAACGTCCTGACTTTC
CDR3 protein: CASSSHRETGANVLTF
V gene: TRBV7-8
J gene: TRBJ2-6
D gene: .
clone size: .
CDR3 length: 16

CDR3 DNA: TGTGCCAGCAGCGTAGTTCCGGGTGGCTACACCTTC
CDR3 protein: CASSVVPGGYTF
V gene: TRBV9
J gene: TRBJ1-2
D gene: .
clone size: .
CDR3 length: 12

CDR3 DNA: TGCGCCAGCAGCTTGGGACAGGCCACGCGCCTCTATGGCTACACCTTC
CDR3 protein: CASSLGQATRLYGYTF
V gene: TRBV5-1
J gene: TRBJ1-2
D gene: .
clone size: .
CDR3 length: 16

CDR3 DNA: TGTGCCAGCAGCTTATCTTGGACAGGGGGAAATGGCAATGAGCAGTTCTTC
CDR3 protein: CASSLSWTGGNGNEQFF
V gene: TRBV7-8
J gene: TRBJ2-1
D gene: TRBD1
clone size: .
CDR3 length: 17

CDR3 DNA: TGTGCCAGCAGTGATCTAGCGGGGGGTTACAATGAGCAGTTCTTC
CDR3 protein: CASSDLAGGYNEQFF
V gene: TRBV6-4
J gene: TRBJ2-1
D gene: TRBD2
clone size: few
CDR3 length: 15

CDR3 DNA: TGTGCCAGCTCCCGTGGCGGGGGGGCCAATGAGCAGTTCTTC
CDR3 protein: CASSRGGGANEQFF
V gene: TRBV7-3
J gene: TRBJ2-1
D gene: TRBD2
clone size: once
CDR3 length: 14

CDR3 DNA: TGTGCCAGCAGCCCTCCTAGCGGGGGAATTCAAGAGACCCAGTACTTC
CDR3 protein: CASSPPSGGIQETQYF
V gene: TRBV7-6
J gene: TRBJ2-5
D gene: TRBD2
clone size: .
CDR3 length: 16

CDR3 DNA: TGTGCCTGGAGTGGGGCATCCAATCAGCCCCAGCATTTT
CDR3 protein: CAWSGASNQPQHF
V gene: TRBV30
J gene: TRBJ1-5
D gene: .
clone size: once
CDR3 length: 13

CDR3 DNA: TGTGCCAGCAGTTCCGGGACAGGGGATGAAAAACTGTTTTTT
CDR3 protein: CASSSGTGDEKLFF
V gene: TRBV5-6
J gene: TRBJ1-4
D gene: TRBD1
clone size: .
CDR3 length: 14

CDR3 DNA: TGTGCCAGCAGCTTAGTCTATGTACAGGGGAATGAGCAGTTCTTC
CDR3 protein: CASSLVYVQGNEQFF
V gene: TRBV7-2
J gene: TRBJ2-1
D gene: TRBD1
clone size: .
CDR3 length: 15

CDR3 DNA: TGTGCCAGCAGCTTGGGGCAGGGACTGGATGAAAAACTGTTTTTT
CDR3 protein: CASSLGQGLDEKLFF
V gene: TRBV5-5
J gene: TRBJ1-4
D gene: .
clone size: .
CDR3 length: 15

CDR3 DNA: TGTGCCAGGACGGGGGGCGGCTCAGATACGCAGTATTTT
CDR3 protein: CARTGGGSDTQYF
V gene: TRBV2
J gene: TRBJ2-3
D gene: .
clone size: .
CDR3 length: 13

CDR3 DNA: TGTGCCAGCAGCGTAGGCCGAGTCTCCTATAATTCACCCCTCCACTTT
CDR3 protein: CASSVGRVSYNSPLHF
V gene: TRBV9
J gene: TRBJ1-6
D gene: .
clone size: .
CDR3 length: 16

CDR3 DNA: TGTGCCAGCAGTGCTGAAGGGGGCGCGAGCTATGGCTACACCTTC
CDR3 protein: CASSAEGGASYGYTF
V gene: TRBV6-1
J gene: TRBJ1-2
D gene: TRBD1
clone size: .
CDR3 length: 15

CDR3 DNA: TGTGCCAGCAGTTACGATCGCAGGGTACAATCTCCCCTCCACTTT
CDR3 protein: CASSYDRRVQSPLHF
V gene: TRBV6-5
J gene: TRBJ1-6
D gene: .
clone size: .
CDR3 length: 15

CDR3 DNA: TGTGCCAGCAGTTTATATCGGCTAGCGGGGGGCCCGCTGGATACGCAGTATTTT
CDR3 protein: CASSLYRLAGGPLDTQYF
V gene: TRBV28
J gene: TRBJ2-3
D gene: TRBD2
clone size: .
CDR3 length: 18

CDR3 DNA: TGTGCCAGCAGCCAAGATGGGTCAGGGCAATTTGGCACAGATACGCAGTATTTT
CDR3 protein: CASSQDGSGQFGTDTQYF
V gene: TRBV4-2
J gene: TRBJ2-3
D gene: .
clone size: .
CDR3 length: 18

CDR3 DNA: TGTGCCAGCAGCTTAAGCGGGGCCGAAAAAAGGTCCCAGTACTTC
CDR3 protein: CASSLSGAEKRSQYF
V gene: TRBV7-3
J gene: TRBJ2-5
D gene: .
clone size: once
CDR3 length: 15

CDR3 DNA: TGTGCCAGCAGCAACCTCCCAGGGGGCGTTTTGTCCTACAATGAGCAGTTCTTC
CDR3 protein: CASSNLPGGVLSYNEQFF
V gene: TRBV21-1
J gene: TRBJ2-1
D gene: .
clone size: once
CDR3 length: 18

CDR3 DNA: TGTGCCAGCAGCTTAGTCGCGGGGGGCACTGAAGCTTTCTTT
CDR3 protein: CASSLVAGGTEAFF
V gene: TRBV11-2
J gene: TRBJ1-1
D gene: .
clone size: .
CDR3 length: 14

CDR3 DNA: TGCGCCAGCAGCCAAGATTATGGGGGCTACTACGAGCAGTACTTC
CDR3 protein: CASSQDYGGYYEQYF
V gene: TRBV4-1
J gene: TRBJ2-7
D gene: .
clone size: .
CDR3 length: 15

CDR3 DNA: TGTGCCAGCAGCTTAGAGGTAGCTGTCAGGAACACTGAAGCTTTCTTT
CDR3 protein: CASSLEVAVRNTEAFF
V gene: TRBV7-2
J gene: TRBJ1-1
D gene: .
clone size: .
CDR3 length: 16

CDR3 DNA: TGTGCCAGCTCACCTCGACAGGCGAACAGCAATCAGCCCCAGCATTTT
CDR3 protein: CASSPRQANSNQPQHF
V gene: TRBV18
J gene: TRBJ1-5
D gene: .
clone size: .
CDR3 length: 16

CDR3 DNA: TGTGCCAGCAGCAGGGAAAATTGGGGGGGGCCCAACATTCAGTACTTC
CDR3 protein: CASSRENWGGPNIQYF
V gene: TRBV9
J gene: TRBJ2-4
D gene: .
clone size: once
CDR3 length: 16

CDR3 DNA: TGTGCCAGCAGCTTGGACGGGTTATCGAACACTGAAGCTTTCTTT
CDR3 protein: CASSLDGLSNTEAFF
V gene: TRBV5-4
J gene: TRBJ1-1
D gene: .
clone size: .
CDR3 length: 15

CDR3 DNA: TGTGCCAGCAGTTACGGAGGACAGGGGGCGGGAGAGCAGTACTTC
CDR3 protein: CASSYGGQGAGEQYF
V gene: TRBV6-5
J gene: TRBJ2-7
D gene: TRBD1
clone size: .
CDR3 length: 15

CDR3 DNA: TGTGCCAGCAGCTTACGGGTGCAACCCGGGAGAGAGACCCAGTACTTC
CDR3 protein: CASSLRVQPGRETQYF
V gene: TRBV7-9
J gene: TRBJ2-5
D gene: .
clone size: .
CDR3 length: 16

CDR3 DNA: TGTGCCAGCAGCTTAGGTGCAGGGAAGGCTGAAGCTTTCTTT
CDR3 protein: CASSLGAGKAEAFF
V gene: TRBV7-6
J gene: TRBJ1-1
D gene: .
clone size: .
CDR3 length: 14

CDR3 DNA: TGTGCCAGCAGTGAAAACGGTCTGTTGACATCGTCTCAGCCCCAGCATTTT
CDR3 protein: CASSENGLLTSSQPQHF
V gene: TRBV2
J gene: TRBJ1-5
D gene: .
clone size: .
CDR3 length: 17

CDR3 DNA: TGTGCCATCAGTGAGGGAGACAATGAGCAGTTCTTC
CDR3 protein: CAISEGDNEQFF
V gene: TRBV10-3
J gene: TRBJ2-1
D gene: .
clone size: .
CDR3 length: 12

CDR3 DNA: TGTGCCAGCAGTCTGACAGTAACTAATGAAAAACTGTTTTTT
CDR3 protein: CASSLTVTNEKLFF
V gene: TRBV27
J gene: TRBJ1-4
D gene: .
clone size: .
CDR3 length: 14

CDR3 DNA: TGTGCCAGCAGCTTAAGGCCCGGGGGCACCGGGGAGCTGTTTTTT
CDR3 protein: CASSLRPGGTGELFF
V gene: TRBV9
J gene: TRBJ2-2
D gene: .
clone size: .
CDR3 length: 15

CDR3 DNA: TGTGCCAGCAGTTTAAGGGTAGGGCGGGGGGGGAGCACAGATACGCAGTATTTT
CDR3 protein: CASSLRVGRGGSTDTQYF
V gene: TRBV28
J gene: TRBJ2-3
D gene: TRBD2
clone size: .
CDR3 length: 18

CDR3 DNA: TGTGCCAGCAGTGAGCGTGTGAGGGGGCGATCACCCCTCCACTTT
CDR3 protein: CASSERVRGRSPLHF
V gene: TRBV6-1
J gene: TRBJ1-6
D gene: TRBD1
clone size: .
CDR3 length: 15

CDR3 DNA: TGTGCCAGCAGCCATGTTAGCTCCTACGAGCAGTACTTC
CDR3 protein: CASSHVSSYEQYF
V gene: TRBV7-9
J gene: TRBJ2-7
D gene: .
clone size: .
CDR3 length: 13

CDR3 DNA: TGTGCCAGTAGGACAGCAATAGGCGGACAGAGGTCGCAGTTCTTC
CDR3 protein: CASRTAIGGQRSQFF
V gene: TRBV19
J gene: TRBJ2-1
D gene: .
clone size: .
CDR3 length: 15

CDR3 DNA: TGTGCCAGCAGCTTAAGCCGGGATCCTAATTCACCCCTCCACTTT
CDR3 protein: CASSLSRDPNSPLHF
V gene: TRBV7-3
J gene: TRBJ1-6
D gene: .
clone size: .
CDR3 length: 15

CDR3 DNA: TGCGCCAGCAGCCAAGGCCACGGGACAGGTTTTCGCACTGAAGCTTTCTTT
CDR3 protein: CASSQGHGTGFRTEAFF
V gene: TRBV4-3
J gene: TRBJ1-1
D gene: TRBD1
clone size: .
CDR3 length: 17

CDR3 DNA: TGCAGTGCTAGAGTCAGTCACGAGCAGTACTTC
CDR3 protein: CSARVSHEQYF
V gene: TRBV20-1
J gene: TRBJ2-7
D gene: .
clone size: .
CDR3 length: 11

CDR3 DNA: TGTGCCAGCAGCTTAGAGGGACTAGCGGGGGTTCAGCAGTTCTTC
CDR3 protein: CASSLEGLAGVQQFF
V gene: TRBV11-2
J gene: TRBJ2-1
D gene: TRBD2
clone size: .
CDR3 length: 15

CDR3 DNA: TGCAGCGGGAGGGTGGTGGAAGGGTCTAACTATGGCTACACCTTC
CDR3 protein: CSGRVVEGSNYGYTF
V gene: TRBV29-1
J gene: TRBJ1-2
D gene: .
clone size: .
CDR3 length: 15

CDR3 DNA: TGTGCCAGCAGCGTCCAAACTCAGGCCGGGACTAGCGGGGGACCCAGCTCCTACAATGAGCAGTTCTTC
CDR3 protein: CASSVQTQAGTSGGPSSYNEQFF
V gene: TRBV9
J gene: TRBJ2-1
D gene: TRBD2
clone size: .
CDR3 length: 23